This T cell receptor (beta chain) was identified in a study of technical replicates of blood from several donors. TCRdb keeps only in-frame clones here, not all; method: immunoSEQ multiplex PCR. The sample consists of tens of thousands of clones, 90% of them appearing once. Sequencing was carried out using PBMCs. The receptor's source is a human donor in good health. Some clones in this sample may be carry-over from other donors' samples.

The CDR3 loop reads CASSPSESYGYTF. The CDR3 nucleotides are TGTGCCAGCAGCCCTTCCGAGAGCTATGGCTACACCTTC. The chain employs TRBV6-5 and TRBJ1-2; D gene unclear. Germline values: CDR1 MNHEY, CDR2 SVGAGI. Between the trimmed V and J ends, which lost 6 bases and 4 bases, there was a span of 12 bases. The CDR3 runs 13 residues.